The clone carrying this T cell receptor (beta chain) has a handful of counts. TCRdb's table, derived via immunoSEQ multiplex PCR, lists solely in-frame clones and lacks some. The data contain approximately 460,000 clones, 75% to 90% of them seen just once; the ten biggest clones take up 0.75% to 0.9%. The source of the sample is a study of blood T cell repertoires in COVID-19. Study in general: Whether acute or convalescent, the COVID-19 samples came from the United States, Italy and Spain. PBMCs, B-cell-depleted T cells, or T cells were the source of the cDNA or gDNA that made up the material.

Trimming at V came to 7 bases and at J to 7 bases, leaving 12 bases not matched to a gene. Looked up from germline, CDR1 is LNHDA and CDR2 is SQIVND (reference sequence). This CDR3 is built from 16 residues. Sequenced sample: peripheral blood. The chain joins TRBV19 to TRBJ1-4; 10 nucleotides match TRBD1. This receptor was obtained from a man between 18 and 29 years old with COVID-19, enrolled during active disease. CDR3 residues: CASTGTGALLGEKLFF. In nucleotides, the CDR3 is TGTGCCAGTACCGGGACAGGGGCCCTCCTGGGTGAAAAACTGTTTTTT.